This T cell receptor (beta chain) comes out of a study of tissue T cells after allogeneic stem cell transplantation. Sample time point: mouse harvest day 7 after allogeneic transplant. Tail vein injection delivered 10^7 T-cell-depleted bone marrow cells and 10^6 splenic CD5+ T cells. This mouse GVHD model was MHC-mismatched B6 to BALB/c, profiled day 7 or 14. Overall study results and limits: Shared clones across patients were few; motif clustering revealed tissue-specific shared signatures. In patients and mice, blood and spleen missed much of tissue repertoire. Some tissue clones might be persisting host cells; their alloreactivity or antigen specificity was not determined.

TCRdb keeps only in-frame clones here, not all; method: immunoSEQ multiplex PCR. The sample lists fewer than 7,500 clones, 45% to 55% occurring once. Unmatched junction bases numbered 3, after V lost 5 bases and J lost 0 bases. The germline V gene has CDR1 SNHLY and CDR2 FYNGKV (reference sequence). CDR3 size: 15 residues. As concerns this clone: As yet, its antigen is unknown. Mouse gene names and germline throughout. The read finishes 1 residue shy of the CDR3 end, and the germline J gene is used to complete it.

The clonotype originates from a female BALB/c mouse given C57BL/6 T cells with graft-versus-host disease after an allogeneic hematopoietic cell transplant. The chain recombines TRBV3 with TRBJ2-1; 8 bases fit TRBD2. What was sequenced was gut tissue. CDR3 amino acids: CASSRLGTNYAEQFF. The covered CDR3 bases are TGTGCCAGCAGCCGACTGGGGACTAACTATGCTGAGCAGTTC. Drawing the rest from reference TRBV3 and TRBJ2-1, the complete variable domain is GPKVLQIPSHQIIDMGQMVTLNCDPVSNHLYFYWYKQILGQQMEFLVNFYNGKVMEKSKLFKDQFSVERPDGSYFTLKIQPTALEDSAVYFCASSRLGTNYAEQFFGPGTRLTVL.